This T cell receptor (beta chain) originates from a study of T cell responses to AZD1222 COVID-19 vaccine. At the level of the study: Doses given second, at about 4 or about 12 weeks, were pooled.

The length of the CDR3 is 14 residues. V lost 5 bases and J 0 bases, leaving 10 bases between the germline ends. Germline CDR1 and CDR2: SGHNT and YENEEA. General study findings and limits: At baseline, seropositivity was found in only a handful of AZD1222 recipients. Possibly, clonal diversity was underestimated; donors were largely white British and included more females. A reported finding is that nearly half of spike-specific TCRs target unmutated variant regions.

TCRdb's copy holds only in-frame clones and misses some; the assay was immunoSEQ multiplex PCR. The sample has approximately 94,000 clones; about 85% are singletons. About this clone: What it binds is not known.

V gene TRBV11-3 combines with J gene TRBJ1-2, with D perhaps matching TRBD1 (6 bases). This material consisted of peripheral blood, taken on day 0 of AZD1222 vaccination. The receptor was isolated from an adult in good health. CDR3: CASSRGQTNYGYTF. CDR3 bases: TGTGCCAGCAGCCGCGGACAGACTAACTATGGCTACACCTTC.